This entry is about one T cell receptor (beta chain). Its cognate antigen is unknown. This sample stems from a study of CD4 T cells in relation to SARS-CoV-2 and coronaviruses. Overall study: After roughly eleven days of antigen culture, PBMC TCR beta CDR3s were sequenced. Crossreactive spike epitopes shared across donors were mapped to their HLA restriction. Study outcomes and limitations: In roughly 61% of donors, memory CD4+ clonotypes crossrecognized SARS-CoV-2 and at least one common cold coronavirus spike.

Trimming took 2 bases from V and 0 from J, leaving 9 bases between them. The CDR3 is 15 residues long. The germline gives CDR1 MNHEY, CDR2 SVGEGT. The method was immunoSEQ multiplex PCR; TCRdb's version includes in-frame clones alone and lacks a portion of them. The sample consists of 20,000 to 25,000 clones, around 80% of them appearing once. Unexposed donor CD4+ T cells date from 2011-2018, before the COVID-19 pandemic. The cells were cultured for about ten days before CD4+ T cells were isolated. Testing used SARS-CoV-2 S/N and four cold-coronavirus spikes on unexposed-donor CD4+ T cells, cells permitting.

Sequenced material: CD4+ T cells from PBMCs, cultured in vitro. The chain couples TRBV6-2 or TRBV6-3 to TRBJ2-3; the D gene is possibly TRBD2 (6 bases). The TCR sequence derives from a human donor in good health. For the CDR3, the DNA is TGTGCCAGCAGTTACGCTGGGACTAGCACAGATACGCAGTATTTT. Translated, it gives CASSYAGTSTDTQYF.